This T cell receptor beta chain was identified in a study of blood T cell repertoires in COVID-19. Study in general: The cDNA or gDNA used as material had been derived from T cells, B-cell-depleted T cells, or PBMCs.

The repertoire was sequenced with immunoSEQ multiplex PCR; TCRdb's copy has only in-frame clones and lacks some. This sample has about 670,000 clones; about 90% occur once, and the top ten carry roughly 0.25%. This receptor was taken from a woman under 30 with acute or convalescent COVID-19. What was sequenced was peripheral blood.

The CDR3 nucleotides are TGTGCCATCGCGGGGCCGCTCACAGATACGCAGTATTTT. This codes for CAIAGPLTDTQYF. The V gene is TRBV10-3, the J gene TRBJ2-3; possibly TRBD2 for D (6 bases). CDR1 and CDR2 from the germline V gene are ENHRY and SYGVKD. The CDR3 loop spans 13 amino acids. Trimming cost V 8 bases and J 2 bases, with 11 bases left between them.